Below, 13 T cell receptor beta chains from the same sample are listed, as sequenced in a study of blood T cells in healthy people across ages. With a J-beta primer mix and a sample-barcoded 5' primer, a second PCR ran roughly 6 to 12 cycles. TCRdb redid the calling of the 5' RACE reads with MiXCR, one entry per CDR3 protein. The table shows approximately 1.5 million distinct CDR3 sequences, with roughly a third occurring only once. What was sequenced was blood. The receptors were gathered from a woman in her 30s in good health.

This chain connects TRBV28 to TRBJ2-1, with D tentatively TRBD1 or TRBD2 (5 bases each). V was cut by 5 bases and J by 2 bases, with 16 bases left in between. The CDR3 consists of 16 residues. Germline lookup yields CDR1 MDHEN and CDR2 SYDVKM. CDR3 nucleotide sequence: TGTGCCAGCAGTGGGGTAGCGAGGGGTACCTACAATGAGCAGTTCTTC. It is translated as CASSGVARGTYNEQFF.

As to this clonotype: A much larger clone differs by one base, so this may be a read error. The chain uses TRBV7-2 and TRBJ2-1; 7 nucleotides align to TRBD1. The V gene's germline CDR1 is SGHTA and CDR2 FQGNSA. The CDR3 consists of 14 residues. V dropped 5 bases and J dropped 12; count of bases not matched to a gene: 13. CDR3 DNA: TGTGCCAGCAGCCCACAGACAGGGTCACATGGGCAGTTCTTC. Protein sequence: CASSPQTGSHGQFF.

V usage is TRBV4-2 and J usage is TRBJ2-7; 10 bases line up with TRBD2. Per the germline V gene, CDR1 is LGHNA and CDR2 is YNFKEQ. Losses at the gene ends were 0 bases for V and 1 base for J; bases not matched to a gene: 9. This CDR3 region has 18 residues. The CDR3 spells CASSQDWGTSEISYEQYF. Written as DNA, the CDR3 is TGTGCCAGCAGCCAAGATTGGGGGACTAGCGAGATTTCCTACGAGCAGTACTTC.

In its sample, this clonotype was seen a few times. The gene calls are TRBV20-1 and TRBJ2-3; possible D gene TRBD2, 5 bases. The germline V gene has CDR1 DFQATT and CDR2 SNEGSKA (reference sequence). This CDR3 has 16 residues. V shed 1 base and J shed 1 base, with 15 bases lying between them. The CDR3: CSARALVVSGTDTQYF. Written as DNA, the CDR3 is TGCAGTGCTAGAGCCCTGGTGGTTAGCGGCACAGATACGCAGTATTTT.

The rearrangement uses TRBV10-3 and TRBJ1-1, with D maybe TRBD1 (5 bases). Germline CDR1 is ENHRY and CDR2 is SYGVKD. Trimming removed 6 bases at V and 1 base at J, with 15 bases between. This CDR3 comprises 15 residues. The CDR3 DNA reads as TGTGCCATCAGGACAGACGGAACGGCGAACACTGAAGCTTTCTTT. Its protein is CAIRTDGTANTEAFF.

This clonotype was detected once. The chain links TRBV10-2 to TRBJ2-1; perhaps TRBD1 as D (6 bases). The CDR3 extends over 16 amino acids. Trimming removed 6 bases from V and 9 bases from J, with 24 bases in between. Germline V gene lookup returns CDR1 WSHSY and CDR2 SAAADI. In DNA, the CDR3 is TGCGCCAGCAGACCCGATGAGGAAATAAGGGGGAGTGAGCAGTTCTTC. This encodes CASRPDEEIRGSEQFF.

This clonotype has only a few counts. The chain joins TRBV12-3 or TRBV12-4 to TRBJ2-7, with a tentative D call TRBD2 (5 bases). CDR3 length: 14 residues. Trimming took 2 bases from V and 1 from J, leaving 9 bases between them. CDR3 sequence (DNA): TGTGCCAGCAGTTTAAAGGACTTGTCCTACGAGCAGTACTTC. This gives the protein CASSLKDLSYEQYF.

The V and J genes are TRBV7-9 and TRBJ2-1, with D hard to call. CDR1 and CDR2 from the germline V gene are SEHNR and FQNEAQ (reference sequence). The CDR3 is 14 residues long. Deletions cut 5 bases from V and 5 bases from J, with 13 bases between. This CDR3 is CASSELERNNEQFF. The CDR3 DNA sequence: TGTGCCAGCAGCGAGTTAGAAAGGAACAATGAGCAGTTCTTC.

As for this clonotype: A read error is possible here, since a much larger clone lies one base away. This chain uses TRBV7-9 with TRBJ2-5; TRBD2 is a possible D gene (6 bases). CDR1 and CDR2 from the germline V gene are SEHNR and FQNEAQ (reference sequence). This CDR3 comprises 14 residues. The CDR3: CASSLVGTGGEQCF. CDR3 in DNA: TGTGCCAGCAGCTTAGTAGGGACTGGGGGTGAGCAGTGCTTC. The full variable domain, rest sourced from reference TRBV7-9 and TRBJ2-5, is DTGVSQNPRHKITKRGQNVTFRCDPISEHNRLYWYRQTLGQGPEFLTYFQNEAQLEKSRLLSDRFSAERPKGSFSTLEIQRTEQGDSAMYLCASSLVGTGGEQCFGPGTRLLVL.

There are a few counts of this clonotype. This chain links TRBV10-3 with TRBJ1-1, with unresolved D. The CDR3 spans 11 residues. The germline V gene encodes CDR1 ENHRY and CDR2 SYGVKD. V gave up 10 bases and J gave up 6 bases, with 12 bases separating them. CDR3 DNA: TGTGCCACAGGACGGGGAGCTGAAGCTTTCTTT. It translates to CATGRGAEAFF.

The CDR3 DNA reads as TGCAGCGTTGCGACAGGGGGCGACACTGAAGCTTTCTTT. It is translated as CSVATGGDTEAFF. The rearrangement uses TRBV29-1 and TRBJ1-1; 10 nucleotides align to TRBD1. J lost 3 bases, V lost 4 bases, and 2 bases had no gene match. CDR3 length equals 13 residues. Germline V CDR1 and CDR2: SQVTM, ANQGSEA. Full variable domain (remainder filled in from reference TRBV29-1 and TRBJ1-1): SAVISQKPSRDICQRGTSLTIQCQVDSQVTMMFWYRQQPGQSLTLIATANQGSEATYESGFVIDKFPISRPNLTFSTLTVSNMSPEDSSIYLCSVATGGDTEAFFGQGTRLTVV.

This clonotype was observed at least ten times. The CDR3: CASSFESSHGYTF. The CDR3 DNA reads as TGCGCCAGCAGCTTCGAGTCGTCTCATGGCTACACCTTC. The V gene is TRBV5-1, the J gene TRBJ1-2; D is uncertain. The CDR3 spans 13 residues. V shed 2 bases and J shed 6 bases, with 11 bases lying between them. CDR1 is SGHRS and CDR2 is YFSETQ in the germline V gene.

The J gene is TRBJ2-3, the V gene TRBV7-3; unclear D gene. CDR3 length: 14 amino acids. V was clipped by 5 bases and J by 5 bases, with 14 bases between them. The germline gives CDR1 SGHTA, CDR2 FQGTGA. This chain's CDR3 is CASSQTPFEDTQYF. The DNA of the CDR3 is TGTGCCAGCAGCCAAACACCCTTTGAAGATACGCAGTATTTT.